One and the same sample provided the 13 T cell receptor beta chains below, sequenced in a study of blood T cell repertoires in COVID-19. The assay was immunoSEQ multiplex PCR, and TCRdb's table has in-frame clones only and misses some. The sample has 200,000 to 300,000 clones; roughly 80% are singletons. Input material: peripheral blood. These receptors were taken from a woman of 80 years or more with acute or convalescent COVID-19.

The chain is built from TRBV28 and TRBJ2-2; a weak D match, TRBD1 (5 bases). This CDR3 comprises 17 residues. Germline CDR1 is MDHEN and CDR2 is SYDVKM. Trimming removed 4 bases from V and 0 bases from J, with 15 bases in between. This CDR3 reads CASSYPTRQTNTGELFF. CDR3 coding DNA: TGTGCCAGCAGTTACCCAACGAGACAGACGAACACCGGGGAGCTGTTTTTT.

The rearrangement links TRBV19 to TRBJ2-1; TRBD1 agrees at 9 bases. The CDR3 has 15 residues. CDR1 is LNHDA, CDR2 SQIVND, per germline (reference sequence). The V and J ends lost 3 bases and 6 bases, in that order; junction bases with no gene match: 6. CDR3: CASSIGQGYSNEQFF. For the CDR3, the DNA is TGTGCCAGTAGTATCGGACAGGGGTATTCCAATGAGCAGTTCTTC.

The CDR3 loop reads CASSLFAGAGEQYF. The CDR3 DNA reads as TGTGCCAGCAGTTTGTTTGCGGGGGCGGGCGAGCAGTACTTC. The J gene is TRBJ2-7, the V gene TRBV27; tentative D call: TRBD2 (7 bases). Per the germline V gene, CDR1 is MNHEY and CDR2 is SMNVEV (reference sequence). V was pared by 3 bases and J by 6 bases, with 15 bases between. The CDR3 is 14 residues long.

The J gene is TRBJ2-3, the V gene TRBV7-9, with TRBD2 matching 11 bases. Trimming took 3 bases from V and 0 from J; bases not matched to a gene: 2. Germline lookup yields CDR1 SEHNR and CDR2 FQNEAQ (reference sequence). This CDR3 comprises 16 residues. CDR3 loop: CASSFTSGGSTDTQYF. CDR3 nucleotides: TGTGCCAGCAGCTTTACTAGCGGGGGAAGCACAGATACGCAGTATTTT.

V gene TRBV6-5 combines with J gene TRBJ2-7; 12 bases map to TRBD2. With 11 bases clipped from V and 5 bases from J, the junction kept 7 bases outside the gene matches. The CDR3 spans 13 residues. Germline V gives CDR1 MNHEY, CDR2 SVGAGI. The CDR3 DNA is TGTGCCGCCACTAGCGGGGGGCGGCACGAGCAGTACTTC. Encoded protein: CAATSGGRHEQYF.

The rearrangement links TRBV28 to TRBJ1-1, with D possibly matching TRBD1 (6 bases). The CDR3 extends over 13 amino acids. CDR1 and CDR2 from the germline V gene are MDHEN and SYDVKM. Trimming removed 7 bases at V and 3 bases at J, with 12 bases between. The CDR3 nucleotides are TGTGCCAGCACCTTCGACAGGTACACTGAAGCTTTCTTT. It specifies CASTFDRYTEAFF.

The chain joins TRBV21-1 to TRBJ2-3; the table's D gene call, TRBD2, was not cross checked with the DNA. TRBV21-1 is listed as a pseudogene. The CDR3 is 17 amino acids. The CDR3 sequence is CASSIWLAGMGMHTQYF. The CDR3, as DNA: TGTGCCAGCAGCATATGGTTAGCGGGGATGGGGATGCATACGCAGTATTTT.

This rearrangement joins TRBV12-3 or TRBV12-4 to TRBJ1-1; D is unclear. Trimming left V 5 bases short and J 4 bases short, with 5 bases between. This CDR3 is 11 amino acids long. The CDR3 region is CASSRSTEAFF. In DNA, the CDR3 is TGTGCCAGCAGTCGGAGCACTGAAGCTTTCTTT.

The V gene is TRBV2, the J gene TRBJ2-2; no definite D call. Per germline, CDR1 SNHLY and CDR2 FYNNEI. The V gene lost 2 bases and the J gene lost 4 bases, with 5 bases spanning the gap. This CDR3 has 13 residues. The CDR3 nucleotides read TGTGCCAGCAGTGAATCCCTCACCGGGGAGCTGTTTTTT. This encodes CASSESLTGELFF. The complete variable domain, with remaining parts taken from reference TRBV2 and TRBJ2-2, reads EPEVTQTPSHQVTQMGQEVILRCVPISNHLYFYWYRQILGQKVEFLVSFYNNEISEKSEIFDDQFSVERPDGSNFTLKIRSTKLEDSAMYFCASSESLTGELFFGEGSRLTVL.

V is TRBV5-1 and J is TRBJ1-2; D is unresolved. The CDR3 sequence is 17 residues long. The germline V and J ends were trimmed by 5 bases and 8 bases, with 28 bases remaining between them. Per germline, CDR1 SGHRS and CDR2 YFSETQ. CDR3 loop: CASRPTAGRISFGGYTF. CDR3 sequence (DNA): TGCGCCAGCAGACCGACTGCGGGTCGTATTAGTTTCGGCGGCTACACCTTC. Based on the CDR3 plus reference TRBV5-1 and TRBJ1-2, the full variable domain is KAGVTQTPRYLIKTRGQQVTLSCSPISGHRSVSWYQQTPGQGLQFLFEYFSETQRNKGNFPGRFSGRQFSNSRSEMNVSTLELGDSALYLCASRPTAGRISFGGYTFGSGTRLTVV.

V is TRBV6-6 and J is TRBJ1-2; the match to TRBD1 covers 7 bases. Losses at the gene ends were 0 bases for V and 0 bases for J; bases not matched to a gene: 4. The CDR3 contains 16 residues. Germline CDR1 is MNHNY and CDR2 is SVGAGI (reference sequence). CDR3 DNA: TGTGCCAGCAGTTACTCGACAGGGCCCTCTAACTATGGCTACACCTTC. It yields the protein CASSYSTGPSNYGYTF.

The chain joins TRBV12-3 or TRBV12-4 to TRBJ1-3; no clear D gene. The CDR3 is 13 amino acids. Trimming pared 6 bases from V and 0 bases from J, leaving 6 bases between. This CDR3 is CASSSLSGNTIYF. The CDR3 coding sequence is TGTGCCAGCAGCTCCCTCTCTGGAAACACCATATATTTT.

The chain couples TRBV2 to TRBJ1-4, with a weak D call TRBD1 (5 bases). The V end was cut by 2 bases, the J end by 4 bases, with 8 bases between. Germline CDR1 SNHLY, CDR2 FYNNEI. The CDR3 totals 14 residues. The CDR3 DNA reads TGTGCCAGCAGTGAACAGGGCTATAATGAAAAACTGTTTTTT. Amino acid sequence: CASSEQGYNEKLFF.